This T cell receptor (beta chain) was captured by sequencing in a study of T cell repertoires in cytomegalovirus infection. Study-wide findings and caveats: The study found HLA-C-restricted CMV-specific TCR beta clonotypes dominating the ex vivo response. Carriers of CMV and the relevant HLA type were discriminated by public TCR beta frequency.

One entry per CDR3 protein, called by TCRdb with MiXCR from the reads. Of about 260,000 distinct CDR3 sequences listed, approximately 14% were seen once; the top ten hold 8.8%. This clonotype appeared many times. Its specificity is unknown. In germline, CDR1 is SEHNR, CDR2 FQNEAQ (reference sequence). The CDR3 is 13 residues long. The V segment lost 5 bases and the J segment 6 bases; nucleotides outside the gene matches: 6. This TCR derives from a human donor in good health (CMV status not recorded). Some clones in this sample may be carry-over from other donors' samples. This chain connects TRBV7-9 to TRBJ1-1; 7 positions match TRBD1. The specimen sequenced was PBMCs. This CDR3 reads CASSLGTAAEAFF. DNA of the CDR3: TGTGCCAGCAGCCTCGGGACAGCCGCTGAAGCTTTCTTT. Using reference TRBV7-9 and TRBJ1-1 for the parts outside the CDR3, the full variable domain is DTGVSQNPRHKITKRGQNVTFRCDPISEHNRLYWYRQTLGQGPEFLTYFQNEAQLEKSRLLSDRFSAERPKGSFSTLEIQRTEQGDSAMYLCASSLGTAAEAFFGQGTRLTVV.